This T cell receptor (beta chain) was profiled in a study of regulatory T cells in long-lasting Graves disease. The sample's time point: newly diagnosed GD, antithyroid drugs for less than 3 months. PBMC-derived RNA was used for the TCR library. Building of the TCR beta libraries involved iRepertoire HTBI primers and Arm-PCR of CDR3 regions. TCRdb reprocessed the multiplex PCR reads with MiXCR, giving one entry per CDR3 protein. The repertoire includes approximately 400,000 distinct CDR3 sequences, 15% to 17% of them detected once, and about 20% sits in the top ten. The V end was cut by 2 bases, the J end by 4 bases, with 12 bases between. The germline CDR1 and CDR2 sequences are MDHEN and SYDVKM. The CDR3 totals 15 residues. In this sample, this clonotype turned up a few times.

The TCR sequence derives from a female donor with Graves disease. The rearrangement uses TRBV28 and TRBJ1-5, with D possibly matching TRBD1 (6 bases). The specimen was peripheral blood mononuclear cells (PBMCs), collected at new diagnosis, from a patient treated with antithyroid drugs. The CDR3 reads CASSLLGGRNQPQHF. Written as DNA, the CDR3 is TGTGCCAGCAGTTTACTCGGGGGCAGAAATCAGCCCCAGCATTTT.